A single sample is the source of the 6 T cell receptor beta chains below, sequenced in a study of cytomegalovirus exposure and HLA in healthy donors. PCR employed 60 Vbeta and 13 Jbeta primers. Libraries were prepared by immunoSEQ multiplex PCR; TCRdb keeps only in-frame clonotypes and omits some of them. This sample has around 190,000 clones, with roughly 77% found just once. Sequencing was carried out using PBMCs. These receptors were taken from a woman in her twenties or thirties in good health and CMV-seropositive.

The chain combines TRBV2 with TRBJ2-7; D is unclear. The CDR3 is 12 residues long. Per germline, CDR1 SNHLY and CDR2 FYNNEI. V lost 5 bases and J 7 bases, leaving 12 bases between the germline ends. The CDR3 nucleotides read TGTGCCAGCAGTTCGACTGGGTTGGAGCAGTACTTC. Its protein is CASSSTGLEQYF.

CDR3 nucleotide sequence: TGCGCCAGCAGCCAAGACTGGAGCAGAAGCACAGATACGCAGTATTTT. Its translation is CASSQDWSRSTDTQYF. The rearrangement joins TRBV4-1 to TRBJ2-3; the D is unclear. CDR1 and CDR2 from the germline V gene are MGHRA and YSYEKL. V lost 0 bases to trimming and J lost 0 bases, with 10 bases between them. This CDR3 is 16 amino acids long.

V is TRBV28 and J is TRBJ2-5, with D possibly matching TRBD1 (6 bases). Germline V gene data show CDR1 as MDHEN and CDR2 as SYDVKM. The CDR3 totals 16 residues. Deletions cut 6 bases from V and 4 bases from J, with 21 bases between. The CDR3 DNA reads TGTGCCAGCAGCCCAGGGGACCAGGGTGCCGGAGAGACCCAGTACTTC. It encodes CASSPGDQGAGETQYF.

The J gene is TRBJ2-7, the V gene TRBV4-2, with 10 bases that match TRBD2. Looked up from germline, CDR1 is LGHNA and CDR2 is YNFKEQ. The CDR3 runs 17 residues. The trim removed 4 bases at V and 0 bases at J, leaving 9 bases unmatched. DNA of the CDR3: TGTGCCAGCAGCCCCACCGGGACTAGCGACGGCTCCTACGAGCAGTACTTC. Translation: CASSPTGTSDGSYEQYF.

The count of this clone is one. V and J are TRBV6-1 and TRBJ1-2, with 11 positions matching TRBD1. The CDR3 runs 15 residues. The germline V gene has CDR1 MNHNS and CDR2 SASEGT. V shed 7 bases and J 2 bases; nucleotides not matched to a gene: 6. The CDR3 here is CASTGQGARNYGYTF. The CDR3 DNA is TGTGCCAGCACTGGACAGGGGGCGCGAAACTATGGCTACACCTTC.

The table lists this clone with a few counts. The chain is built from TRBV7-9 and TRBJ2-7; tentatively, D is TRBD1 (6 bases). Germline values: CDR1 SEHNR, CDR2 FQNEAQ (reference sequence). This CDR3 has 14 residues. V lost 5 bases and J lost 5, with 16 bases in between. CDR3 loop: CASSVYRVNHEQYF. CDR3 coding DNA: TGTGCCAGCAGCGTTTACAGGGTAAACCACGAGCAGTACTTC.